This T cell receptor beta chain was obtained from a study of T cell responses to AZD1222 COVID-19 vaccine. In regard to this clone: Its antigen is currently unknown.

V lost 6 bases and J lost 9, with 12 bases in between. CDR3 length: 11 residues. The V gene's germline CDR1 is SEHNR and CDR2 FQNEAQ (reference sequence). Both about-4-week and about-12-week second-dose recipients were combined. Overall study findings and caveats: Clonal diversity may have been underestimated, and the donors were mostly white British, with more females than males.

The assay was immunoSEQ multiplex PCR, and TCRdb's table has in-frame clones only and misses some. The repertoire holds 140,000 or so clones, roughly 93% seen once, with approximately 2% in the top ten. The rearrangement links TRBV7-9 to TRBJ2-7, with D possibly being TRBD1 or TRBD2 (5 bases each). Here the sequenced sample was peripheral blood, taken 28 days after the second AZD1222 dose. The receptor was derived from an adult who received the AZD1222 COVID-19 vaccine. CDR3 sequence: CASSGGFAQYF. CDR3 nucleotide sequence: TGTGCCAGCAGTGGGGGTTTTGCGCAGTACTTC.